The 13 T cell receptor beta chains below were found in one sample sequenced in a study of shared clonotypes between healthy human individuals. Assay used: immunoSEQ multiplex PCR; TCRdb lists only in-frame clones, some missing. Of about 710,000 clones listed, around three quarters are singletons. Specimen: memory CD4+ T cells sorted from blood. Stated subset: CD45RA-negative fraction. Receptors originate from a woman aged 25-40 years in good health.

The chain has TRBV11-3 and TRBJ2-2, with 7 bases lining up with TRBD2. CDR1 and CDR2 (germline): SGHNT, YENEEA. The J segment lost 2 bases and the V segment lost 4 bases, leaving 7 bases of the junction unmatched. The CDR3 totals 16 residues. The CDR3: CASSYSAGPNTGELFF. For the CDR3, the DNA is TGTGCCAGCAGCTACTCAGCGGGACCTAACACCGGGGAGCTGTTTTTT. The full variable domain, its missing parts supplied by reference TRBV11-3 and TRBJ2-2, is EAGVVQSPRYKIIEKKQPVAFWCNPISGHNTLYWYLQNLGQGPELLIRYENEEAVDDSQLPKDRFSAERLKGVDSTLKIQPAELGDSAVYLCASSYSAGPNTGELFFGEGSRLTVL.

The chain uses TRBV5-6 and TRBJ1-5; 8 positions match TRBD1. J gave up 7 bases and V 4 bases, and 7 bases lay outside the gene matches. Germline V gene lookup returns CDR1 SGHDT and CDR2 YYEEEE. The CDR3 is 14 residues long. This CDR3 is CASSRTGNLQPQHF. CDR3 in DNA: TGTGCCAGCAGCCGGACAGGGAATTTGCAGCCCCAGCATTTT.

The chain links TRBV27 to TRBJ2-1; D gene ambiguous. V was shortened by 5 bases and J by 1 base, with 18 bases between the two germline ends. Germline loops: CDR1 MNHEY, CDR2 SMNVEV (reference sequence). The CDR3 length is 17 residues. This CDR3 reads CASSILTKAGSYNEQFF. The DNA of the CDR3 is TGTGCCAGCAGTATACTCACCAAGGCTGGGTCCTACAATGAGCAGTTCTTC.

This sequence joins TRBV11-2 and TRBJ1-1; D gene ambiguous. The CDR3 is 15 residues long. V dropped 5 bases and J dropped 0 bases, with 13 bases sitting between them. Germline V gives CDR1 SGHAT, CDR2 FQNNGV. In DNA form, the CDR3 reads TGTGCCAGCAGCCCATGGGGTACGGTGAACACTGAAGCTTTCTTT. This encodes CASSPWGTVNTEAFF.

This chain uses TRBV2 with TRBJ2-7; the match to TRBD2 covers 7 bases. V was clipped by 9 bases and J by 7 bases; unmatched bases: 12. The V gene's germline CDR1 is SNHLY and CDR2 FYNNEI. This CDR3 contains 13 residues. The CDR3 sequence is CASSLTSRVEQYF. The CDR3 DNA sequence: TGTGCCAGTTCATTGACTAGCAGGGTAGAGCAGTACTTC. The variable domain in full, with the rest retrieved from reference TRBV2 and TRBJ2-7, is EPEVTQTPSHQVTQMGQEVILRCVPISNHLYFYWYRQILGQKVEFLVSFYNNEISEKSEIFDDQFSVERPDGSNFTLKIRSTKLEDSAMYFCASSLTSRVEQYFGPGTRLTVT.

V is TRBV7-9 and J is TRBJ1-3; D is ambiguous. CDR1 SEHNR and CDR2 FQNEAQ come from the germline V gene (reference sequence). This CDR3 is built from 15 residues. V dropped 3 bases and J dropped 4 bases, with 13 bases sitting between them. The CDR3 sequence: CASSLFGTEGNTIYF. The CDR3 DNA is TGTGCCAGCAGCTTGTTTGGTACCGAAGGAAACACCATATATTTT.

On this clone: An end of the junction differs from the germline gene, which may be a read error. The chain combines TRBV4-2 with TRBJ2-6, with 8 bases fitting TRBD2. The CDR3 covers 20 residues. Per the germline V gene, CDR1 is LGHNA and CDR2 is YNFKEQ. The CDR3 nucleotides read TGTGCCAGCAGCAAAGAGGAAGTGAGAGCGGGAGATCTTGGGGCCAACGTCCTGACTTTC. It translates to CASSKEEVRAGDLGANVLTF.

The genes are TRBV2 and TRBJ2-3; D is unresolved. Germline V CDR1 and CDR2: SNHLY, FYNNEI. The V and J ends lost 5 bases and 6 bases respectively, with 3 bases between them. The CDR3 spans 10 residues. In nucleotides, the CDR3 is TGTGCCAGCAGTACCGATACGCAGTATTTT. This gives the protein CASSTDTQYF.

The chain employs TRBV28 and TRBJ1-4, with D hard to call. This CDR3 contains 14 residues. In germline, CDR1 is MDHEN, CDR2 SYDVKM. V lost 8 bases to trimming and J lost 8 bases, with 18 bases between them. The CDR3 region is CASFEGGGQEKLFF. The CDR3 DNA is TGTGCCAGCTTCGAAGGAGGAGGGCAGGAAAAACTGTTTTTT.

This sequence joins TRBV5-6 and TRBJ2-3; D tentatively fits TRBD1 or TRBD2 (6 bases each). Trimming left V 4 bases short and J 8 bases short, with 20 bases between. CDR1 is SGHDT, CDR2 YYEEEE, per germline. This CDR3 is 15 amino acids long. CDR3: CASSLWGASKGTQYF. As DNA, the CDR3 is TGTGCCAGCAGCCTGTGGGGGGCGTCCAAGGGTACGCAGTATTTT.

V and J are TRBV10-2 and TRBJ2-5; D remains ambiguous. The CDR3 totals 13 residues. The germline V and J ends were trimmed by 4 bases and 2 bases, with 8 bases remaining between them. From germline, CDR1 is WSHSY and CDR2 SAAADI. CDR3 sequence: CASSGERQETQYF. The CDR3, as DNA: TGCGCCAGCAGTGGCGAGAGGCAAGAGACCCAGTACTTC.

DNA of the CDR3: TGTGCCAGCAGCCACGAGGGTAGCGGGATAAGGCAGTACTTC. Its translation is CASSHEGSGIRQYF. The chain couples TRBV7-2 to TRBJ2-7; 8 bases align to TRBD2. CDR1 SGHTA and CDR2 FQGNSA come from the germline V gene. Trimming removed 5 bases from V and 9 bases from J; junction bases left unmatched: 12. CDR3 length: 14 residues.

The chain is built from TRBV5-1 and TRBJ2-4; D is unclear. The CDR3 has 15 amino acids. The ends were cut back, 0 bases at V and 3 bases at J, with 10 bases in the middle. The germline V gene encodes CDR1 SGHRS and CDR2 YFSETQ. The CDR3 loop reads CASSLDGGLKNIQYF. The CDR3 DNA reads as TGCGCCAGCAGCTTGGACGGCGGCCTCAAAAACATTCAGTACTTC.